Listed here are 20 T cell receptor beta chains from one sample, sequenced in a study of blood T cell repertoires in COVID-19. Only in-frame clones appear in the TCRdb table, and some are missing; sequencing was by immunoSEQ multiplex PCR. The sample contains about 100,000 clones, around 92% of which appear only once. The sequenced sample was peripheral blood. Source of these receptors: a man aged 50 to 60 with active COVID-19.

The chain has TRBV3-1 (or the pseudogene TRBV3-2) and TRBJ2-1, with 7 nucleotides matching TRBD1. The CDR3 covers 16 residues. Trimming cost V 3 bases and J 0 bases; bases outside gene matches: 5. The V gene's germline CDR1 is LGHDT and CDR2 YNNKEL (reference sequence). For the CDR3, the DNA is TGTGCCAGCAGCCAGGCCCGGGACAGCTCCTACAATGAGCAGTTCTTC. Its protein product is CASSQARDSSYNEQFF.

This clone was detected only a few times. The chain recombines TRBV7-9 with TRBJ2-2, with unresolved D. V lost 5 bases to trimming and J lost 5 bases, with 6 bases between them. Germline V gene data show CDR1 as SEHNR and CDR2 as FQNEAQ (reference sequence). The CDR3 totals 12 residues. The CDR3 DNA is TGTGCCAGCAGCCCCTTAACCGGGGAGCTGTTTTTT. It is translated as CASSPLTGELFF.

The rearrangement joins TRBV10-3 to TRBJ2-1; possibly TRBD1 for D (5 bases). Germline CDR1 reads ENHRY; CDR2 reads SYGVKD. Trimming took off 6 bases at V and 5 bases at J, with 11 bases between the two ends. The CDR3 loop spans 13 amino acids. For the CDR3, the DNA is TGTGCCATCAGGAACGACAGCCACAATGAGCAGTTCTTC. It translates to CAIRNDSHNEQFF.

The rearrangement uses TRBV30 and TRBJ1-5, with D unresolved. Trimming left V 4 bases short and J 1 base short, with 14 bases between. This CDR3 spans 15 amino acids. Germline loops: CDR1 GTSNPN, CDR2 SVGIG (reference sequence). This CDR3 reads CAWNPSGSSNQPQHF. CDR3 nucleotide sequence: TGTGCCTGGAACCCGTCGGGGAGCAGCAATCAGCCCCAGCATTTT. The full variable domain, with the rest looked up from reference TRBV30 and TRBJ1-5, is SQTIHQWPATLVQPVGSPLSLECTVEGTSNPNLYWYRQAAGRGLQLLFYSVGIGQISSEVPQNLSASRPQDRQFILSSKKLLLSDSGFYLCAWNPSGSSNQPQHFGDGTRLSIL.

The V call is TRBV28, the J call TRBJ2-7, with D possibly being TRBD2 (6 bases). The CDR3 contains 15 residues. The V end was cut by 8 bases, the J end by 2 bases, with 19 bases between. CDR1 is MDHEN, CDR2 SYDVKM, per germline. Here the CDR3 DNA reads TGTGCCAGCGCAATCGGGGGAGTGGGCCCCTACGAGCAGTACTTC. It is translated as CASAIGGVGPYEQYF.

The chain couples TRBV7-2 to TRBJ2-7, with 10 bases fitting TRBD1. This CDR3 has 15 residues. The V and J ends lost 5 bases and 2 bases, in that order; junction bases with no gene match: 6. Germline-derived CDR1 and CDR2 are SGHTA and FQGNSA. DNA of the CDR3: TGTGCCAGCAGCGACCCGGGACAGGGGACCTACGAGCAGTACTTC. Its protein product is CASSDPGQGTYEQYF.

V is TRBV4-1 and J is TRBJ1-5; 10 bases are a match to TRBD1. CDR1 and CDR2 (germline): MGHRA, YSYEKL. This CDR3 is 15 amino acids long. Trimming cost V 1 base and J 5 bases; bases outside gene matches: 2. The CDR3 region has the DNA TGCGCCAGCAGCCAAGCCGGGACAGGGGATCAGCCCCAGCATTTT. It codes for CASSQAGTGDQPQHF.

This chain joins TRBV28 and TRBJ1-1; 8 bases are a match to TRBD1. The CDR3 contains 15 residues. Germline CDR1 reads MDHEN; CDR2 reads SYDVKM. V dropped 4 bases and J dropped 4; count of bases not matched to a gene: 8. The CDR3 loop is CASSSNRGRSTEAFF. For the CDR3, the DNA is TGTGCCAGCAGTTCAAACAGGGGGAGGAGCACTGAAGCTTTCTTT.

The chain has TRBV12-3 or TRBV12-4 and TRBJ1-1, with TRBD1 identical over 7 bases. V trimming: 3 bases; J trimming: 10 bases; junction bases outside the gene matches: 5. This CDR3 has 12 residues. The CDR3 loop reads CASSLDRQGAFF. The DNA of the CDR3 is TGTGCCAGCAGTTTGGACAGGCAGGGAGCTTTCTTT.

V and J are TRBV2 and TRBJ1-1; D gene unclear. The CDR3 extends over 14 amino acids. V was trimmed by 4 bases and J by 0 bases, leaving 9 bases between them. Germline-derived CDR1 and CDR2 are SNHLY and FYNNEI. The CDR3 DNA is TGTGCCAGCAGTGTGGCGGGTGTGAACACTGAAGCTTTCTTT. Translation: CASSVAGVNTEAFF.

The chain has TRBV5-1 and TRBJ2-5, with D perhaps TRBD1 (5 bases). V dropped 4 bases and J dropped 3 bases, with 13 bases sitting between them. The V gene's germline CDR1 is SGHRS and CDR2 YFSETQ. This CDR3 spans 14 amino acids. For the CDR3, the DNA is TGCGCCAGCAGCGCCTTAGGGGTCGAAGAGACCCAGTACTTC. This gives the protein CASSALGVEETQYF.

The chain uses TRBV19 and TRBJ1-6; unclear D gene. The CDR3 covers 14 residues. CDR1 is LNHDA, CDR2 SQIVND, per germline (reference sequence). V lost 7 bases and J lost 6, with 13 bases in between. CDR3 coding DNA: TGTGCCAGTAACGACCTCCGGGGTAATTCACCCCTCCACTTT. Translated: CASNDLRGNSPLHF.

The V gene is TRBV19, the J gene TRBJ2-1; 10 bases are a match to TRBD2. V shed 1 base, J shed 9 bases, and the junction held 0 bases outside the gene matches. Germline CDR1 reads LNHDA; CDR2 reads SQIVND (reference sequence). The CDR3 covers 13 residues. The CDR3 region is CASSIVAGGEQFF. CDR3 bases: TGTGCCAGTAGTATAGTAGCGGGGGGTGAGCAGTTCTTC.

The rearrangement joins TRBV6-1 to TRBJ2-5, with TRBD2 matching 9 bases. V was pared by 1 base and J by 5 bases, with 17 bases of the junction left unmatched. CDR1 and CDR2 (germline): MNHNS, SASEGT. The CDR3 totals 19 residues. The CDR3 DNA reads TGTGCCAGCAGTGAAGAAGGGTCTGGCGGGAGGGCCATGCTCGAGACCCAGTACTTC. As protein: CASSEEGSGGRAMLETQYF.

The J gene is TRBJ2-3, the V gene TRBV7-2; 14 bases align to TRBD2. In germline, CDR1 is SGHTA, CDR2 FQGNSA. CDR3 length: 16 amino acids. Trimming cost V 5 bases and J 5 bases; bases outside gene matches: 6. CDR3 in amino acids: CASSQGLAGVGDTQYF. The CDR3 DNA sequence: TGTGCCAGCAGCCAGGGACTAGCGGGAGTAGGAGATACGCAGTATTTT.

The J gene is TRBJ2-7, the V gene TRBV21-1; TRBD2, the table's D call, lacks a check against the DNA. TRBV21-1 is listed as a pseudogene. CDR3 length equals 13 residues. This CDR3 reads CARGVGTRYEQYF. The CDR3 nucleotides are TGTGCCAGGGGGGTAGGGACTCGCTACGAGCAGTACTTC.

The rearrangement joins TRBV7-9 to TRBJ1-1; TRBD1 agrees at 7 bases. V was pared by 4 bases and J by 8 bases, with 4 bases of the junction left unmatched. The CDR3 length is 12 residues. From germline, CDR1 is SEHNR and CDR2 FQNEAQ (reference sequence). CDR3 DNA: TGTGCCAGCAGCTCGGGACAGACAGAAGCTTTCTTT. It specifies CASSSGQTEAFF.

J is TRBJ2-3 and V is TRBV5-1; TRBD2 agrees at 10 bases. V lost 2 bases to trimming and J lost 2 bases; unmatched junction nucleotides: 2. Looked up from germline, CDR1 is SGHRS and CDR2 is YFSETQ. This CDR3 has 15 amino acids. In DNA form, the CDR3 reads TGCGCCAGCAGCTTACTAGCGGGGAACACAGATACGCAGTATTTT. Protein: CASSLLAGNTDTQYF.

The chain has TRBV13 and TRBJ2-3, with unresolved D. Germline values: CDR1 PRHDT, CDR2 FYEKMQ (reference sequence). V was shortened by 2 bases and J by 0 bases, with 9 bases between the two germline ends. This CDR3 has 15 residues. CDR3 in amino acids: CASSLRATSTDTQYF. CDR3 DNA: TGTGCCAGCAGCTTACGTGCGACTAGCACAGATACGCAGTATTTT.

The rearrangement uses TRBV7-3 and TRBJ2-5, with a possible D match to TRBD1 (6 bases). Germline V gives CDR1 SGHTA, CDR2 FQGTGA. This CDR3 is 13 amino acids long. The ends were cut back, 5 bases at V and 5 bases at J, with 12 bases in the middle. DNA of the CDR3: TGTGCCAGCAGCGTTGACAGGTTCGAGACCCAGTACTTC. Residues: CASSVDRFETQYF.